This T cell receptor (beta chain) was identified in a study of T cell responses to AZD1222 COVID-19 vaccine. The germline V and J ends were trimmed by 0 bases and 0 bases, with 9 bases remaining between them. This CDR3 spans 16 amino acids. In germline, CDR1 is MGHRA, CDR2 YSYEKL. The protocol was immunoSEQ multiplex PCR, while the TCRdb copy is restricted to in-frame clones and leaves out a portion. The sample includes around 260,000 clones, more than 80% seen only once; the top ten take 0.5% to 0.7%. The chain employs TRBV4-1 and TRBJ2-1; possible D gene TRBD2, 6 bases. The sequence derives from an adult in good health. The source was peripheral blood, collected on day 0 of AZD1222 vaccination. CDR3 in DNA: TGCGCCAGCAGCCAAGATCGGGGGAGCTCCTACAATGAGCAGTTCTTC. Amino acid sequence: CASSQDRGSSYNEQFF.